One and the same sample provided the 6 T cell receptor beta chains below, sequenced in a study of T cell responses to AZD1222 COVID-19 vaccine. Method: immunoSEQ multiplex PCR; TCRdb's copy keeps in-frame clones and lacks some. The sample holds fewer than 30,000 clones, approximately 86% seen once. Material: peripheral blood, obtained 28 days after the second AZD1222 dose. The source of these receptors is an adult who received the AZD1222 COVID-19 vaccine.

This chain links TRBV6-2 or TRBV6-3 with TRBJ2-7; no reliable D call. The CDR3 consists of 12 residues. Germline CDR1 MNHEY, CDR2 SVGEGT. The V gene lost 5 bases and the J gene lost 2 bases, with 7 bases spanning the gap. The CDR3 coding sequence is TGTGCCAGCAGTCCCCCAACCTACGAGCAGTACTTC. Protein: CASSPPTYEQYF.

The chain employs TRBV11-1 and TRBJ2-7, with D maybe TRBD2 (5 bases). Germline CDR1 SGHAT, CDR2 FQDESV (reference sequence). This CDR3 has 14 amino acids. The V gene lost 5 bases and the J gene lost 9 bases, with 20 bases spanning the gap. CDR3 sequence: CASSNNPGLDRQYF. The CDR3 nucleotides are TGTGCCAGCAGCAACAACCCGGGGTTGGATCGGCAGTACTTC.

The rearrangement joins TRBV18 to TRBJ1-1; D not resolved. V lost 6 bases and J lost 0, with 11 bases in between. The CDR3 loop spans 14 amino acids. The germline CDR1 and CDR2 sequences are KGHSH and LQKENI. DNA for the CDR3: TGTGCCAGCTCGCAGGAGCTCATGAACACTGAAGCTTTCTTT. The encoded protein is CASSQELMNTEAFF.

This clone was recorded only once. The genes are TRBV5-4 and TRBJ2-2, with 9 bases fitting TRBD1. This CDR3 is built from 16 residues. CDR1 and CDR2 (germline): SGHNT, YYREEE (reference sequence). The ends lost 2 bases at V and 4 bases at J; junction bases unmatched: 6. CDR3 DNA: TGTGCCAGCAGCTTACCGGGACAGGGACGCACCGGGGAGCTGTTTTTT. Protein product: CASSLPGQGRTGELFF.

CDR3 protein: CASSQQAGGYYNEQFF. The DNA for the CDR3 is TGTGCCAGCAGCCAGCAAGCGGGAGGGTACTACAATGAGCAGTTCTTC. The chain has TRBV3-1 (or the pseudogene TRBV3-2) and TRBJ2-1; 10 bases match TRBD2. Looked up from germline, CDR1 is LGHDT and CDR2 is YNNKEL (reference sequence). J was trimmed by 3 bases and V by 3 bases; bases with no gene match: 5. The CDR3 contains 16 residues.

The chain combines TRBV7-2 with TRBJ1-5; perhaps TRBD1 as D (5 bases). V was trimmed by 5 bases and J by 0 bases, leaving 17 bases between them. In germline, CDR1 is SGHTA, CDR2 FQGNSA. CDR3 size: 17 residues. The CDR3 DNA is TGTGCCAGCAGCCCTTACCCTCTTGGGACTAGCAATCAGCCCCAGCATTTT. Protein sequence: CASSPYPLGTSNQPQHF.